The 24 T cell receptor beta chains in this list originate from one sample, sequenced in a study of naive and memory T cell subsets. Study-wide findings and caveats: Naive repertoires, especially CD8, held a few larger clonotypes, possibly memory cells re-expressing CD45RA.

Both TRBC1 and TRBC2 were covered by a beta constant-region primer of two equimolar oligonucleotides. The ligated cDNA underwent four PCR rounds using SP2 and nested alpha and beta constant-region primers. TCRdb fed the UMI-ligation and nested PCR reads into MiXCR, producing one record per CDR3 protein. Here the sample spans 98,000 or so distinct CDR3 sequences, roughly 15% being singletons. No antigen is known for these receptors. The material sequenced was naive CD8+ T cells from blood. These receptors all come from a human donor in good health.

Ten or more counts support this clonotype. The chain recombines TRBV4-3 with TRBJ2-7; 11 bases align to TRBD1. The CDR3 spans 14 residues. The trim removed 4 bases at V and 3 bases at J, leaving 2 bases unmatched. CDR1 and CDR2 from the germline V gene are LGHNA and YSLEER. The CDR3 DNA follows: TGCGCCAGCAGCCCCGGGACAGGGGGCTACGAGCAGTACTTC. This translates into CASSPGTGGYEQYF.

This clonotype was recorded many times. The chain couples TRBV7-2 to TRBJ2-3; D gene uncertain. Germline V CDR1 and CDR2: SGHTA, FQGNSA. CDR3 length: 13 amino acids. Trimming pared 1 base from V and 5 bases from J, leaving 7 bases between. This CDR3 is CASSLVTLDTQYF. The DNA for the CDR3 is TGTGCCAGCAGCTTAGTTACACTAGATACGCAGTATTTT.

The rearrangement joins TRBV2 to TRBJ2-3, with TRBD1 matching 10 bases. The CDR3 is 16 amino acids. The germline V gene has CDR1 SNHLY and CDR2 FYNNEI. The V segment lost 3 bases and the J segment 1 base; nucleotides outside the gene matches: 4. CDR3 nucleotide sequence: TGTGCCAGCAGTGATGACGGGACAGGGGGCACAGATACGCAGTATTTT. Translating gives CASSDDGTGGTDTQYF.

J is TRBJ2-4 and V is TRBV3-1; 10 bases agree with TRBD1. V shed 4 bases and J 8 bases; nucleotides not matched to a gene: 11. The germline V gene encodes CDR1 LGHDT and CDR2 YNNKEL (reference sequence). The CDR3 has 16 residues. CDR3 in amino acids: CASSPAPGQGLDIQYF. The CDR3 nucleotides are TGTGCCAGCAGCCCAGCACCGGGACAGGGGTTGGACATTCAGTACTTC.

This chain joins TRBV7-2 and TRBJ2-3, with 10 bases matching TRBD2. The CDR3 has 15 residues. V shed 1 base and J 5 bases; nucleotides not matched to a gene: 3. The germline CDR1 and CDR2 sequences are SGHTA and FQGNSA. In DNA form, the CDR3 reads TGTGCCAGCAGCTTAGGATCTAGCGGGGGAGATACGCAGTATTTT. Its protein is CASSLGSSGGDTQYF.

This clonotype was detected a few times. This chain links TRBV7-8 with TRBJ2-5; a possible D gene is TRBD2 (6 bases). Per the germline V gene, CDR1 is SGHVS and CDR2 is FQNEAQ. V dropped 5 bases and J dropped 5 bases, with 18 bases sitting between them. This CDR3 is 15 amino acids long. CDR3: CASSERDLSLETQYF. For the CDR3, the DNA is TGTGCCAGCAGCGAACGGGACTTGAGTCTGGAGACCCAGTACTTC. Supplemented by reference TRBV7-8 and TRBJ2-5, the full variable domain reads GAGVSQSPRYKVAKRGQDVALRCDPISGHVSLFWYQQALGQGPEFLTYFQNEAQLDKSGLPSDRFFAERPEGSVSTLKIQRTQQEDSAVYLCASSERDLSLETQYFGPGTRLLVL.

In this sample, this clonotype turned up once. This sequence may be a read error, since a much larger clone differs from it by one base. The V and J genes are TRBV4-3 and TRBJ2-1; 11 bases agree with TRBD2. The germline V gene has CDR1 LGHNA and CDR2 YSLEER. The CDR3 length is 16 residues. CDR3 sequence: CSSSTYIAGGLHEQFF. The CDR3 DNA reads TGCTCCAGCAGCACCTATATAGCGGGAGGGTTACATGAGCAGTTCTTC.

The V gene is TRBV10-3, the J gene TRBJ1-1; no firm D call. The V gene lost 3 bases and the J gene lost 2 bases, with 4 bases spanning the gap. Germline CDR1 reads ENHRY; CDR2 reads SYGVKD. The CDR3 sequence is 12 residues long. CDR3 nucleotide sequence: TGTGCCATCAGTGAAAGCAACACTGAAGCTTTCTTT. This encodes CAISESNTEAFF.

The chain has TRBV6-1 and TRBJ1-5, with a tentative D call TRBD1 (6 bases). CDR1 is MNHNS, CDR2 SASEGT, per germline. This CDR3 has 15 amino acids. The V end lost 9 bases, the J end lost 4 bases, and 19 bases lay between the germline ends. The chain's CDR3 is CASRTGHLMNQPQHF. In DNA, the CDR3 is TGTGCCAGTAGAACGGGACACTTAATGAATCAGCCCCAGCATTTT.

The chain is built from TRBV5-4 and TRBJ2-7; 10 nucleotides line up with TRBD2. Looked up from germline, CDR1 is SGHNT and CDR2 is YYREEE (reference sequence). V was pared by 4 bases and J by 2 bases, with 6 bases of the junction left unmatched. The CDR3 covers 15 residues. As DNA, the CDR3 is TGTGCCAGCAGCGAACGAGCGGGAGGGCCCTACGAGCAGTACTTC. It is translated as CASSERAGGPYEQYF.

To note about this clonotype: A much larger clone differs from this one at a single base, so this may be a read error. The chain carries TRBV9 and TRBJ2-2; no reliable D call. The CDR3 is 13 amino acids. Germline V gene sequence: CDR1 SGDLS, CDR2 YYNGEE. CDR3 DNA: TGTGTCAGCAGCGTAGGCAACACCGGGGAGCTGTTTTTT. Its translation: CVSSVGNTGELFF. Full variable domain (outside the CDR3, taken from reference TRBV9 and TRBJ2-2): DSGVTQTPKHLITATGQRVTLRCSPRSGDLSVYWYQQSLDQGLQFLIQYYNGEERAKGNILERFSAQQFPDLHSELNLSSLELGDSALYFCVSSVGNTGELFFGEGSRLTVL.

The CDR3 DNA reads as TGTGCCAGCAGCTTCAACCTAGCGGAGAGGGGCGCAGATACGCAGTATTTT. Translation: CASSFNLAERGADTQYF. This chain links TRBV7-8 with TRBJ2-3, with TRBD2 matching 7 bases. The CDR3 covers 17 residues. The germline CDR1 and CDR2 sequences are SGHVS and FQNEAQ. V lost 3 bases, J lost 4 bases, and 13 bases stayed unmatched.

Only a few counts were recorded for this clonotype. This rearrangement joins TRBV27 to TRBJ1-1; D is perhaps TRBD1 (5 bases). Germline V gene sequence: CDR1 MNHEY, CDR2 SMNVEV (reference sequence). This CDR3 has 13 amino acids. The ends were cut back, 5 bases at V and 7 bases at J, with 14 bases in the middle. The CDR3 loop reads CASSAGPFFEAFF. CDR3 sequence (DNA): TGTGCCAGCAGTGCGGGACCGTTCTTTGAAGCTTTCTTT.

This clonotype was seen a few times. V gene TRBV6-1 combines with J gene TRBJ1-4, with D maybe TRBD1 (5 bases). Trimming removed 6 bases from V and 7 bases from J, with 12 bases in between. Germline CDR1 is MNHNS and CDR2 is SASEGT. The CDR3 has 13 residues. The CDR3 protein is CASRWDLSEKLFF. The CDR3 DNA is TGTGCCAGCAGATGGGACTTAAGTGAAAAACTGTTTTTT.

This clonotype has at least ten counts. This chain uses TRBV11-3 with TRBJ2-5, with 7 bases aligning to TRBD1. J lost 5 bases, V lost 2 bases, and 8 bases had no gene match. The CDR3 runs to 15 residues. Per germline, CDR1 SGHNT and CDR2 YENEEA. The CDR3 coding sequence is TGTGCCAGCAGCTTACTCCCGACGGACAGGGAGACCCAGTACTTC. It specifies CASSLLPTDRETQYF.

Worth noting for this clonotype: This could be a read error, since a much larger clone is one nucleotide away. The chain is built from TRBV7-9 and TRBJ2-1, with 9 positions matching TRBD2. The CDR3 has 18 amino acids. In germline, CDR1 is SEHNR, CDR2 FQNEAQ (reference sequence). V was pared by 3 bases and J by 0 bases, with 9 bases of the junction left unmatched. CDR3 loop: CASSLGSGGLSSYNEQFF. The CDR3 bases are TGTGCCAGCAGCTTGGGTAGCGGGGGCTTGAGCTCCTACAATGAGCAGTTCTTC.

Ten or more counts support this clonotype. The J gene is TRBJ2-1, the V gene TRBV20-1, with a tentative D call TRBD2 (5 bases). The V end lost 7 bases, the J end lost 0 bases, and 13 bases lay between the germline ends. Germline values: CDR1 DFQATT, CDR2 SNEGSKA (reference sequence). CDR3 size: 14 residues. The CDR3 DNA sequence: TGCAGTGGTGCCGGGGAAAGCTCCTACAATGAGCAGTTCTTC. Translation gives CSGAGESSYNEQFF.

The chain links TRBV4-3 to TRBJ2-1; 14 positions match TRBD2. The CDR3 contains 15 residues. The V gene end was trimmed by 3 bases and the J gene end by 5 bases; junction bases not matched to a gene: 0. CDR1 is LGHNA, CDR2 YSLEER, per germline. For the CDR3, the DNA is TGCGCCAGCAGCCAGGGACTAGCGGGAGACAATGAGCAGTTCTTC. Translation gives CASSQGLAGDNEQFF.

The chain employs TRBV25-1 and TRBJ2-7; no definite D call. V shed 3 bases and J shed 7 bases, with 4 bases lying between them. Germline V CDR1 and CDR2: MGHDK, SYGVNS. The CDR3 length is 10 residues. The CDR3 DNA sequence: TGTGCCAGCAGTGAGGTAGAGCAGTACTTC. Translated, it gives CASSEVEQYF.

This clonotype was picked up a small number of times. The V gene is TRBV12-3 or TRBV12-4, the J gene TRBJ2-4; the D gene is possibly TRBD1 (6 bases). V lost 5 bases, J lost 6 bases, and 20 bases lay in between. CDR3 length: 16 residues. CDR3 loop: CASSQYPGTLRNIQYF. The CDR3 coding sequence is TGTGCCAGCAGTCAATATCCGGGGACATTAAGAAACATTCAGTACTTC.

This clonotype has only a few counts. This chain connects TRBV4-2 to TRBJ2-3; D is ambiguous. The length of the CDR3 is 16 residues. V gave up 1 base and J gave up 0 bases, with 11 bases separating them. The germline CDR1 and CDR2 sequences are LGHNA and YNFKEQ. DNA for the CDR3: TGTGCCAGCAGCCAAGTAACCAGCCCTAGCACAGATACGCAGTATTTT. Translation: CASSQVTSPSTDTQYF.

The V and J genes are TRBV7-2 and TRBJ2-7, with D perhaps TRBD1 or TRBD2 (5 bases each). This CDR3 has 13 amino acids. Deletions cut 3 bases from V and 0 bases from J, with 6 bases between. CDR1 and CDR2 from the germline V gene are SGHTA and FQGNSA. Here the CDR3 reads CASSFGASYEQYF. The CDR3 DNA is TGTGCCAGCAGCTTCGGGGCCTCCTACGAGCAGTACTTC.

At least ten counts were recorded for this clonotype. This chain joins TRBV20-1 and TRBJ1-2; D gene unclear. CDR3 length: 13 residues. V lost 0 bases, J lost 4 bases, and 9 bases lay in between. Per germline, CDR1 DFQATT and CDR2 SNEGSKA (reference sequence). The CDR3 loop reads CSARDRPVYGYTF. The CDR3 DNA is TGCAGTGCTAGAGACAGGCCAGTCTATGGCTACACCTTC.

This clonotype was recorded at least ten times. The chain combines TRBV20-1 with TRBJ2-1; the match to TRBD2 covers 11 bases. Per the germline V gene, CDR1 is DFQATT and CDR2 is SNEGSKA (reference sequence). After removal of 0 bases from V and 0 bases from J, the junction contained 4 bases not matched to a gene. CDR3 length equals 17 residues. CDR3 amino acids: CSARELAGASSYNEQFF. DNA of the CDR3: TGCAGTGCTAGAGAACTAGCGGGGGCCAGCTCCTACAATGAGCAGTTCTTC.